This T cell receptor beta chain was documented in a study of blood T cells in healthy people across ages. Germline V gives CDR1 SGDLS, CDR2 YYNGEE. This CDR3 is built from 15 residues. The V end lost 4 bases, the J end lost 8 bases, and 18 bases lay between the germline ends. A J-beta primer mix and a sample-barcoded 5' primer were used in a second PCR of roughly 6 to 11 cycles. A tag from a template-switch adaptor with 12 random nucleotides marked each cDNA molecule. TCRdb redid the calling of the 5' RACE reads with MiXCR, one entry per CDR3 protein. This repertoire shows about 970,000 distinct CDR3 sequences, about 51% found once; its top ten account for 20% to 25%.

The specimen was blood. This chain links TRBV9 with TRBJ1-4; D unclear. This receptor was taken from a woman aged 55-70 years in good health. CDR3 in DNA: TGTGCCAGCAGCAGCCGGGGAGGTCTGCCGGAAAAACTGTTTTTT. Translating gives CASSSRGGLPEKLFF.